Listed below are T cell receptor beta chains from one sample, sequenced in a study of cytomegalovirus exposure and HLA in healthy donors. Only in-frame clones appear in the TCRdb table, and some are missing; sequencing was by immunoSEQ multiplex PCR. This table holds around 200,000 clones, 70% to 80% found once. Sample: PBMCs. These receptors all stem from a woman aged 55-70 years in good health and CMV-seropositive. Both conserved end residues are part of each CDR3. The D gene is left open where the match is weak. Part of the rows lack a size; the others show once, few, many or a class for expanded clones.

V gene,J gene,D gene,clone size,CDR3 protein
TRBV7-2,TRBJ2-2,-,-,CASSLGHQNTGELFF
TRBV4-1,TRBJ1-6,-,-,CASSQDGGRSPLHF
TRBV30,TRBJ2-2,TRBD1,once,CAWSPDRVGDTGELFF
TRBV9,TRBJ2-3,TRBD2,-,CASSVGSGMPDTQYF
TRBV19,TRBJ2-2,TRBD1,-,CASRRTGTVNTGELFF
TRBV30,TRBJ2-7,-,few,CAWSVGGSRSSYEQYF
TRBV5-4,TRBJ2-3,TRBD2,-,CASSLAGLAVTDTQYF
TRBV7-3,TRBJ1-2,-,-,CASSRDSINYGYTF
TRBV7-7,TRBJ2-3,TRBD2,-,CASSLGGGAGSDTQYF
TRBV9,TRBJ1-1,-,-,CASSLSGRLSTEAFF
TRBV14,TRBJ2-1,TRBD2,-,CASSPTSGDFNEQFF
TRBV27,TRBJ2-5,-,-,CASSLAGVQETQYF
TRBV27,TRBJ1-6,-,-,CASSFDEGLNSPLHF
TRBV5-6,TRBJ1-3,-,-,CASSSGGDSIYF
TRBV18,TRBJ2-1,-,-,CASSPPVSYNEQFF
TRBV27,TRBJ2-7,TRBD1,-,CASKQRTGSSYEQYF
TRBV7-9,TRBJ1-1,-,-,CSSSHPTVDDEAFF
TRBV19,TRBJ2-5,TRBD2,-,CASSDGGRATETQYF
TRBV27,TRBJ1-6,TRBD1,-,CASSRQGPDNSPLHF
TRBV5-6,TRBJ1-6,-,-,CASSLDGSYNSPLHF
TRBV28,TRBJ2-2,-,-,CASSWKGSAPNTGELFF
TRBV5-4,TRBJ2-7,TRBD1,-,CASSLASGQGVSYEQYF
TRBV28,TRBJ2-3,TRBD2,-,CASSKPGLGADTQYF
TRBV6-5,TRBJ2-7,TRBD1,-,CASSYSIQGGNEQYF
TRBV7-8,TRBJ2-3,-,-,CASSFRMGRSTDTQYF
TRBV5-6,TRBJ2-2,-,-,CASSLTGTANTGELFF
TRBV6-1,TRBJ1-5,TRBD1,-,CASRAGQINQPQHF
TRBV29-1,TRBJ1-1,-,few,CSVAPGDIAEAFF
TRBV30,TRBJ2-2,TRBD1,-,CAWRPDRGRKTTGELFF
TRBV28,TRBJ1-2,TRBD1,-,CASSPSGTGNYGYTF
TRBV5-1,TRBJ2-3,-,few,CASSPTTDTQYF
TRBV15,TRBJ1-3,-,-,CATSRAQDRTGNTIYF
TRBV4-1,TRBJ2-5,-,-,CASSQDGGRETQYF
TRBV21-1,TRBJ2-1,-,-,CASTQKGGPSYNEQFF
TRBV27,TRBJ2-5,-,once,CASSVSYTAGETQYF
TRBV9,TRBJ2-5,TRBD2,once,CASSVAAGETQYF